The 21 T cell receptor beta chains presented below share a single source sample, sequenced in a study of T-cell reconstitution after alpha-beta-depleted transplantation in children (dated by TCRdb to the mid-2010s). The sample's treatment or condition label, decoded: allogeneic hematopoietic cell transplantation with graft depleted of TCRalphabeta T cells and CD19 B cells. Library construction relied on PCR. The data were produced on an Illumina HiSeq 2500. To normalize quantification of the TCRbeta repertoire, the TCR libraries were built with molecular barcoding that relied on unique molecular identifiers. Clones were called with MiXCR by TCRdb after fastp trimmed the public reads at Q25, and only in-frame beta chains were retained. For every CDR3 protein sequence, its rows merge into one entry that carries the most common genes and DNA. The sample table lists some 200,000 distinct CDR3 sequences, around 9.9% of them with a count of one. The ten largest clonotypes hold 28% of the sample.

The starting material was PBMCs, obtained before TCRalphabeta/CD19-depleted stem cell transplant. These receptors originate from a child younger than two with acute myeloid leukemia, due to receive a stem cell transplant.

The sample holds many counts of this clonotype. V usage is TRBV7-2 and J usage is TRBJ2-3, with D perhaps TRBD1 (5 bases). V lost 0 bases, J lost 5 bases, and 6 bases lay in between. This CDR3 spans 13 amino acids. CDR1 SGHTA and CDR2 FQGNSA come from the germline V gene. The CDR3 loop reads CASSLAREDTQYF. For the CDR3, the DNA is TGTGCCAGCAGCTTAGCCAGGGAAGATACGCAGTATTTT.

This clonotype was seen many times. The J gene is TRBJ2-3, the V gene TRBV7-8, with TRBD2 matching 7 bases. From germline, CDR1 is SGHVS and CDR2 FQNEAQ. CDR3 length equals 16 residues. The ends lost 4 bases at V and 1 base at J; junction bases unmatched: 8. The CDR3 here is CASSSLRGGGTDTQYF. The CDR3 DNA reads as TGTGCCAGCAGCTCACTGCGGGGAGGGGGCACAGATACGCAGTATTTT.

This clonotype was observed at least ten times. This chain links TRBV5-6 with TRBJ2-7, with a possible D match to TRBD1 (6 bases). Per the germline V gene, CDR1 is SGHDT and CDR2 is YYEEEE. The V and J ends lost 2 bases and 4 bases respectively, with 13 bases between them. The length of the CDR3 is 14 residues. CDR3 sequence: CASSFFQGKYEQYF. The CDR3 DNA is TGTGCCAGCAGCTTCTTCCAGGGGAAATACGAGCAGTACTTC.

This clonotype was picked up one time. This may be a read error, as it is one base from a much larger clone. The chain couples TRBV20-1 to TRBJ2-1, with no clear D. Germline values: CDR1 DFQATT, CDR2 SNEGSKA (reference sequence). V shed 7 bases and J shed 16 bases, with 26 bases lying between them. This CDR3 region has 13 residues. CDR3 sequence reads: CSVPSAVWNARFF. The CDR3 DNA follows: TGCAGTGTTCCTTCGGCAGTTTGGAATGCGCGTTTCTTC.

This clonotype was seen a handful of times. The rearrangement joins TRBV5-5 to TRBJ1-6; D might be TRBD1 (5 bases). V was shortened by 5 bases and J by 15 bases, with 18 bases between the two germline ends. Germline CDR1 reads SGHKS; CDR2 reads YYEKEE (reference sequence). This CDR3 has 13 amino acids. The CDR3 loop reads CASSSGTASVLHF. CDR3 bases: TGTGCCAGCAGTTCCGGGACGGCCTCTGTCCTCCACTTT. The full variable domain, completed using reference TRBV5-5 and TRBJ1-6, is DAGVTQSPTHLIKTRGQQVTLRCSPISGHKSVSWYQQVLGQGPQFIFQYYEKEERGRGNFPDRFSARQFPNYSSELNVNALLLGDSALYLCASSSGTASVLHFGNGTRLTVT.

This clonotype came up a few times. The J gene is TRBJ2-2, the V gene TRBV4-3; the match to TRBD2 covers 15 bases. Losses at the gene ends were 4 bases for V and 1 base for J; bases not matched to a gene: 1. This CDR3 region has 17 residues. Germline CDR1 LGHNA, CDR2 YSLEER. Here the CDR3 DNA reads TGCGCCAGCAGCCGGACTAGCGGGAGGGTGAACACCGGGGAGCTGTTTTTT. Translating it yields CASSRTSGRVNTGELFF.

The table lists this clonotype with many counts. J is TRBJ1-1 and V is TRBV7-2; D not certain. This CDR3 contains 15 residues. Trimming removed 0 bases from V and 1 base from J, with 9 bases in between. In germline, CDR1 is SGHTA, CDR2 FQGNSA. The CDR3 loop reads CASSLAGIRNTEAFF. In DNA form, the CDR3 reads TGTGCCAGCAGCTTAGCGGGTATTAGGAACACTGAAGCTTTCTTT.

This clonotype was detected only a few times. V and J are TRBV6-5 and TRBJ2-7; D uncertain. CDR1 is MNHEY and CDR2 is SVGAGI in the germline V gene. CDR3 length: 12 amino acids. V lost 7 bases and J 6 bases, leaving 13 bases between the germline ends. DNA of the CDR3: TGTGCCAGCAAAACTTGGATTGGCGAGCAGTACTTC. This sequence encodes CASKTWIGEQYF.

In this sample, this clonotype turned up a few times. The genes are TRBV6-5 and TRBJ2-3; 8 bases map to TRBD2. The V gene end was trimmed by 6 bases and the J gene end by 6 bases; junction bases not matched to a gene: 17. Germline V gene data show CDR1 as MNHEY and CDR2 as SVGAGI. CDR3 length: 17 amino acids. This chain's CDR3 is CASSSSAGSGSMDTQYF. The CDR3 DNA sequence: TGTGCCAGCAGCTCCTCCGCGGGGAGCGGGAGCATGGATACGCAGTATTTT.

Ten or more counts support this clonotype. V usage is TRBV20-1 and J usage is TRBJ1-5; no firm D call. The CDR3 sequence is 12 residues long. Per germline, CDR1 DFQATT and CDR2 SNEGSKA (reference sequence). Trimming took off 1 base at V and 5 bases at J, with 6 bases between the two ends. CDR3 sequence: CSARVYDQPQHF. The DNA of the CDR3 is TGCAGTGCTAGAGTGTACGATCAGCCCCAGCATTTT.

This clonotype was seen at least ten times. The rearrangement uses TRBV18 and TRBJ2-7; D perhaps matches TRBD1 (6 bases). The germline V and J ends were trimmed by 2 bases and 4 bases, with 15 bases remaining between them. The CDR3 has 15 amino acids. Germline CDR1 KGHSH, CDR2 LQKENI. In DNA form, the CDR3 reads TGTGCCAGCTCACCAGCCGAGGACAGCTCATACGAGCAGTACTTC. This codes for CASSPAEDSSYEQYF. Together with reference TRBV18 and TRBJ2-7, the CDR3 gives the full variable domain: NAGVMQNPRHLVRRRGQEARLRCSPMKGHSHVYWYRQLPEEGLKFMVYLQKENIIDESGMPKERFSAEFPKEGPSILRIQQVVRGDSAAYFCASSPAEDSSYEQYFGPGTRLTVT.

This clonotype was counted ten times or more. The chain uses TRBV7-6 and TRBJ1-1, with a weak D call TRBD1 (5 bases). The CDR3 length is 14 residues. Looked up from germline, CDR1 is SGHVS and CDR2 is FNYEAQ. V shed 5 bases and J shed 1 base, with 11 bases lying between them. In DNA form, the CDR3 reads TGTGCCAGCAGCGTCGGGACGGCGAACACTGAAGCTTTCTTT. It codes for CASSVGTANTEAFF.

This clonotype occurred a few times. The CDR3 protein is CASSLMAGVSGNTIYF. The CDR3 DNA reads TGTGCCAGCAGCTTGATGGCGGGCGTCTCTGGAAACACCATATATTTT. This chain links TRBV5-5 with TRBJ1-3; D remains unclear. Germline loops: CDR1 SGHKS, CDR2 YYEKEE (reference sequence). Between the trimmed V and J ends, which lost 1 base and 0 bases, there was a span of 11 bases. The length of the CDR3 is 16 residues.

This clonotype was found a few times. The CDR3, as DNA: TGCGCCAGCAGCACACCCCCCTACTACGAGCAGTACTTC. Translated: CASSTPPYYEQYF. This chain connects TRBV5-1 to TRBJ2-7; D not certain. CDR3 size: 13 residues. Per germline, CDR1 SGHRS and CDR2 YFSETQ. The V end was cut by 4 bases, the J end by 3 bases, with 11 bases between.

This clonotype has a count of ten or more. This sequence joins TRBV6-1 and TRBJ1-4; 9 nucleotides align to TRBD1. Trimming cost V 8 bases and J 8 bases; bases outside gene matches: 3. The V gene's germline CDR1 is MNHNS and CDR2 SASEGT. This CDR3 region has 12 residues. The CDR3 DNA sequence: TGTGCCAGCGGGACAGGGTGGGAAAAACTGTTTTTT. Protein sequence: CASGTGWEKLFF.

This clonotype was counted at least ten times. Here the CDR3 DNA reads TGCAGTGCTAGAGAAAGGACAGGAATCTTCTACGAGCAGTACTTC. Translating gives CSARERTGIFYEQYF. The chain recombines TRBV20-1 with TRBJ2-7; 7 positions match TRBD1. The germline gives CDR1 DFQATT, CDR2 SNEGSKA (reference sequence). The V segment lost 0 bases and the J segment 3 bases; nucleotides outside the gene matches: 8. This CDR3 contains 15 residues.

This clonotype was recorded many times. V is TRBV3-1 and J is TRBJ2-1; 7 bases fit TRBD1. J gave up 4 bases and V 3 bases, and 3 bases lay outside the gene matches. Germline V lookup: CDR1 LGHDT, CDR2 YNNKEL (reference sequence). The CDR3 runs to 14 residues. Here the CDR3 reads CASSHGTAYNEQFF. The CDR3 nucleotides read TGTGCCAGCAGCCACGGGACAGCATACAATGAGCAGTTCTTC.

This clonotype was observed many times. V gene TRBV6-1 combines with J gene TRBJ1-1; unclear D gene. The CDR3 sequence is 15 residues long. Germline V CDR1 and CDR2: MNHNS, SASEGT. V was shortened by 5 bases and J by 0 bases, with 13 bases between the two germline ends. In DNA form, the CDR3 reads TGTGCCAGCAGTATTGCCCTGGTAATGAACACTGAAGCTTTCTTT. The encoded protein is CASSIALVMNTEAFF.

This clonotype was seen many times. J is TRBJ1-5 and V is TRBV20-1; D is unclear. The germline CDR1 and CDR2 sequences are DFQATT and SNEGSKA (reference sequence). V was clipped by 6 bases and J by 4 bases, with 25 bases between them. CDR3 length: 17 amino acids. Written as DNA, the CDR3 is TGCAGTGCCAGACCTGGCAGCCTATTTGCGTATAATCAGCCCCAGCATTTT. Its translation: CSARPGSLFAYNQPQHF.

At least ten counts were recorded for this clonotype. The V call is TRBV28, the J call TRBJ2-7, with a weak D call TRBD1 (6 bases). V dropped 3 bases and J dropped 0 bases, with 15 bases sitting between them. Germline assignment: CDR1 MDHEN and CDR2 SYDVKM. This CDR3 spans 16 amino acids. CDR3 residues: CASSFWGHPDSYEQYF. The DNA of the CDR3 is TGTGCCAGCAGTTTTTGGGGACACCCGGACTCCTACGAGCAGTACTTC.

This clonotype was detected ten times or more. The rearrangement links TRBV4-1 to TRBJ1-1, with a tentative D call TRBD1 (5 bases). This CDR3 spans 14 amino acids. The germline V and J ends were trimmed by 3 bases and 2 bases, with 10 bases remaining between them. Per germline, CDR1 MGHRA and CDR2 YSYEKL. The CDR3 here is CASSQLGLNTEAFF. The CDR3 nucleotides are TGCGCCAGCAGCCAGTTGGGACTTAACACTGAAGCTTTCTTT.